This TCR beta chain was observed in a study of T cell responses to AZD1222 COVID-19 vaccine. Using immunoSEQ multiplex PCR, the repertoire was profiled, and TCRdb retains in-frame clones only, with some absent. The sample has 100,000 or so clones, 70% to 90% seen once. Overall study results and limits: At study baseline, merely about 6 AZD1222 recipients were seropositive.

Note on this clone: Its antigen is currently unknown.

There are 16 residues in the CDR3. V lost 7 bases to trimming and J lost 3 bases, with 16 bases between them. Germline lookup yields CDR1 SEHNR and CDR2 FQNEAQ (reference sequence). V and J are TRBV7-9 and TRBJ1-6; perhaps TRBD1 as D (6 bases). The clonotype was recovered from an adult in good health. Sequencing was performed on peripheral blood, taken on day 0 of AZD1222 vaccination. The CDR3 sequence: CASTRIGTNYNSPLHF. CDR3 DNA sequence: TGTGCCAGCACCCGAATTGGGACAAACTATAATTCACCCCTCCACTTT.